The clone carrying this TCR beta chain appeared once. The data were produced by immunoSEQ multiplex PCR, yet TCRdb's version contains in-frame clones alone and is incomplete. This table holds 100,000 to 140,000 clones, around 90% found once. This sample was included in a study of T cell changes during pregnancy in multiple sclerosis. The CDR3 sequence is 18 residues long. CDR1 SGDLS and CDR2 YYNGEE come from the germline V gene. Germline trimming cut 0 bases from V and 5 bases from J; bases unmatched to any gene: 11. The clonotype comes from a female donor in good health, enrolled as a control in a pregnancy study. The starting material was peripheral blood, obtained in the third trimester of pregnancy. V is TRBV9 and J is TRBJ2-5; 12 bases are a match to TRBD2. The CDR3 DNA is TGTGCCAGCAGCGTAGGGGCTAGCGGGGGGGACACGGCGGAGACCCAGTACTTC. Protein: CASSVGASGGDTAETQYF.